The rows below give T cell receptor beta chains drawn from one sample of a study of CD8+ T cells in alopecia areata. The repertoire was sequenced with immunoSEQ multiplex PCR; TCRdb's copy has only in-frame clones and lacks some. The sample carries approximately 42,000 clones, under 70% recorded once. The starting material was CD8+ T cells sorted from blood, obtained at week 4, from a patient treated with tofacitinib. The receptors shown here come from a human donor with alopecia areata. Both conserved end residues are part of each CDR3. The order of the fields is J gene, V gene, CDR3 protein.

TRBJ1-2,TRBV29-1,CSVEDRGQGNYGYTF
TRBJ1-1,TRBV6-5,CASSYSSSRTTEAFF
TRBJ2-3,TRBV29-1,CSVEGEFDTQYF
TRBJ1-1,TRBV6-5,CASSYSDSTEAFF
TRBJ2-1,TRBV30,CAWSVVWGNEQFF
TRBJ2-2,TRBV5-1,CASSWTSGGPNTGELFF
TRBJ2-1,TRBV7-2,CASSLVDRVGDEQFF
TRBJ2-3,TRBV19,CASSIGGDTQYF
TRBJ2-2,TRBV7-2,CASSLRLDRAGELFF
TRBJ1-2,TRBV9,CASSDRQGLGVGYTF
TRBJ2-1,TRBV5-1,CASSLDGLEQFF
TRBJ2-2,TRBV29-1,CSVKGTGEKADTGELFF
TRBJ1-5,TRBV11-2,CASSPGLQTGQPQHF
TRBJ2-2,TRBV29-1,CSVDRENTGELFF
TRBJ2-7,TRBV5-6,CASSSYRGDSYEQYF
TRBJ2-3,TRBV29-1,CSVAREGGTDTQYF
TRBJ2-1,TRBV29-1,CSVERRGVGNEQFF
TRBJ2-7,TRBV30,CAWSVGAYEQYF
TRBJ1-2,TRBV4-3,CASSQDSRLMGGYTF
TRBJ1-1,TRBV7-2,CASSPFGQDNAEAFF
TRBJ1-2,TRBV4-3,CASSQATGIGYGYTF
TRBJ1-1,TRBV29-1,CSVVGGVVTEAFF
TRBJ2-5,TRBV30,CAWDGGAETQYF
TRBJ2-3,TRBV29-1,CSVEEDRGDTDTQYF
TRBJ2-3,TRBV11-2,CASSPLSGVTDTQYF
TRBJ1-4,TRBV12-5,CASGLVDGEKLFF
TRBJ2-3,TRBV29-1,CSVEGSGFTDTQYF
TRBJ2-3,TRBV27,CASSDADTQYF
TRBJ1-1,TRBV19,CASSIGTDTSNTEAFF
TRBJ2-7,TRBV19,CASSMASGDYEQYF
TRBJ1-6,TRBV7-9,CASSGEQSNSPLHF
TRBJ1-6,TRBV30,CAWSVKGSQVLGSPLHF
TRBJ2-7,TRBV30,CAWGTGTGGREQYF
TRBJ1-2,TRBV29-1,CSVRDSPGGYTF
TRBJ1-1,TRBV4-3,CASSQDSPPRGGTNTEAFF
TRBJ2-1,TRBV30,CAWDPPSGGAVNEQFF
TRBJ2-1,TRBV5-6,CASSREIALYNEQFF
TRBJ1-1,TRBV9,CASAGSTEAFF
TRBJ2-2,TRBV7-7,CASSLGQWNTGELFF
TRBJ1-5,TRBV7-8,CASSLKTGANDQAQHF
TRBJ1-1,TRBV7-9,CATKAPNTEAFF
TRBJ1-2,TRBV29-1,CSVQGPNYGYTF
TRBJ1-4,TRBV30,CAYALGQAVREKLFF
TRBJ1-5,TRBV7-9,CASSQTGGKQPQHF
TRBJ1-2,TRBV7-2,CASSLVTAGVYGYTF
TRBJ1-1,TRBV19,CASKGTSGSSTEAFF
TRBJ2-3,TRBV9,CASSAFLDTQYF
TRBJ1-1,TRBV29-1,CSVGMNTEAFF
TRBJ1-6,TRBV15,CATSRDRGVNSPLHF
TRBJ1-2,TRBV7-9,CAGSTRDRGSSYGYTF
TRBJ2-5,TRBV10-3,CAISERDYRSQETQYF
TRBJ2-2,TRBV27,CASSQRGTGELFF
TRBJ1-6,TRBV10-3,CAISEAGQQDSPLHF
TRBJ1-2,TRBV29-1,CSVDTGFAESLYGYTF
TRBJ2-1,TRBV2,CASRGTSGAGYNEQFF
TRBJ1-5,TRBV7-6,CASSLGGGGNQPQHF
TRBJ1-5,TRBV7-2,CASSRTTAVERDQPQHF
TRBJ2-2,TRBV29-1,CSGTQGNTGELFF
TRBJ2-1,TRBV28,CASSSTSVYHRDEQFF
TRBJ2-6,TRBV2,CASSELRVFSGANVLTF